The rows below give T cell receptor beta chains drawn from one sample of a study of OX40 agonist ivuxolimab in advanced cancers. Data came from immunoSEQ multiplex PCR; TCRdb stores just in-frame clones and leaves some out. The sample comprises 80,000 to 95,000 clones, about 90% of which are singletons, and more than 8.5% rests with the top ten. Sequences were derived from CD4+ or CD8+ T cells sorted from blood, sampled in a trial of the OX40 agonist ivuxolimab. The origin of the receptors is an adult with an advanced solid tumor such as melanoma, head and neck, liver or kidney cancer. Each CDR3 is given with its conserved first and last residue. A D gene is named only where the DNA matches it firmly. Some rows have no size entry. The others give once, few or many, or a class for an expanded clone.

TGCGCCAGCAGCCCGGAAGAAAGCGGCTCCTACGAGCAGTACTTC | CASSPEESGSYEQYF | TRBV5-1 | - | - | TRBJ2-7
TGCAGCGTTGAGGACGGGGCGCGCGAGCAGTACTTC | CSVEDGAREQYF | TRBV29-1 | - | - | TRBJ2-7
TGCGCCAGCAGCCCCTCCGGGGGGAGTGAGCAGTTCTTC | CASSPSGGSEQFF | TRBV5-1 | TRBD2 | - | TRBJ2-1
TGTGCCAGCAGTTTGTCTAGGGTGGAGGGCTACACCTTC | CASSLSRVEGYTF | TRBV27 | - | - | TRBJ1-2
TGTGCCAGCAGCGACCCGGGGGGCGTCGGGAGTTACAATGAGCAGTTCTTC | CASSDPGGVGSYNEQFF | TRBV9 | - | - | TRBJ2-1
TGTGCCAGCAGCCTGGACAGGGAGACCTATGGCTACACCTTC | CASSLDRETYGYTF | TRBV13 | TRBD1 | - | TRBJ1-2
TGTGCCAGCAGTCCGGGCTGGGGGACTGAAGCTTTCTTT | CASSPGWGTEAFF | TRBV2 | - | - | TRBJ1-1
TGTGCCAGCAGCAGCAAAGGGGCTAGCGGGACCGGGGAGCTGTTTTTT | CASSSKGASGTGELFF | TRBV21-1 | - | - | TRBJ2-2
TGTGCCAGCGGTGAGGGGGAAGGGACCACTGAAGCTTTCTTT | CASGEGEGTTEAFF | TRBV27 | - | - | TRBJ1-1
TGTGCCATCAGTGAGGGGGGATACGAGCAGTACTTC | CAISEGGYEQYF | TRBV10-3 | - | - | TRBJ2-7
TGCGCCAGCAGCCCCTTTAGCGGGAGTGGGGACGAGCAGTACTTC | CASSPFSGSGDEQYF | TRBV4-1 | TRBD2 | - | TRBJ2-7
TGCGCCAGCAGCCCCGCACTAGCGGGAGACTACGAGCAGTACTTC | CASSPALAGDYEQYF | TRBV4-1 | TRBD2 | - | TRBJ2-7
TGTGCCAGTAGTATGTGGGGGGCTAATGAAAAACTGTTTTTT | CASSMWGANEKLFF | TRBV19 | - | - | TRBJ1-4
TGTGCCAGTAGAGTATTGTGGGCCCGGGATGGCTACACCTTC | CASRVLWARDGYTF | TRBV19 | - | - | TRBJ1-2
TGTGCCAGCAGCTTGCGCCTGAACACTGAAGCTTTCTTT | CASSLRLNTEAFF | TRBV5-4 | - | - | TRBJ1-1
TGTGCCAGTAGTATCGGAGGGGTATATGGCTACACCTTC | CASSIGGVYGYTF | TRBV19 | - | - | TRBJ1-2
TGTGCCAGCACAAGCGGCAACTCCTACGAGCAGTACTTC | CASTSGNSYEQYF | TRBV11-2 | - | - | TRBJ2-7
TGTGCCAGCAGTGCCACTAGCGGGAGTCCAGATACGCAGTATTTT | CASSATSGSPDTQYF | TRBV6-1 | TRBD2 | - | TRBJ2-3
TGTGCCAGCAGTAACCCCGGGCCCTATCAGCCCCAGCATTTT | CASSNPGPYQPQHF | TRBV6-6 | - | once | TRBJ1-5
TGTGCCAGCAGTTTAGACCGGAACTACAATGAGCAGTTCTTC | CASSLDRNYNEQFF | TRBV14 | - | - | TRBJ2-1
TGTGCCAGCAGCTTAGCTGGGCTGAACACTGAAGCTTTCTTT | CASSLAGLNTEAFF | TRBV7-9 | - | few | TRBJ1-1
TGTGCCAGCAGTTCAACCGGGACTAGCGGGAGAACCCACCACGAGCAGTACTTC | CASSSTGTSGRTHHEQYF | TRBV27 | TRBD2 | - | TRBJ2-7
TGCAGCGTACAGACAGGGATCACTGAAGCTTTCTTT | CSVQTGITEAFF | TRBV29-1 | TRBD1 | - | TRBJ1-1
TGTGCCATCAGTGAGTCGCCGAATAATTATGGCTACACCTTC | CAISESPNNYGYTF | TRBV10-3 | - | once | TRBJ1-2
TGTGCCAGCAGCCAGTGGGACAACCCGAACACCGGGGAGCTGTTTTTT | CASSQWDNPNTGELFF | TRBV27 | - | once | TRBJ2-2
TGTGCCAGCAGCCCCGGGGGCTCCTACGAGCAGTACTTC | CASSPGGSYEQYF | TRBV9 | - | - | TRBJ2-7
TGTGCCTGGAACAGGGAATACGAGCAGTACTTC | CAWNREYEQYF | TRBV30 | - | - | TRBJ2-7
TGTGCCATCAGTGAGTCGACAGCCTACGAGCAGTACTTC | CAISESTAYEQYF | TRBV10-3 | - | once | TRBJ2-7
TGTGCCAGCAGCTTTACTAGCAGTCCCGGGGAGCTGTTTTTT | CASSFTSSPGELFF | TRBV7-2 | - | few | TRBJ2-2
TGTGCCAGCAGTTACGGCCGAGACAGGGGATTACAGCCCCAGCATTTT | CASSYGRDRGLQPQHF | TRBV6-6 | TRBD1 | - | TRBJ1-5
TGCGCCTCTTCTCAAGGGAACAGCGATGGCTACACCTTC | CASSQGNSDGYTF | TRBV5-1 | - | - | TRBJ1-2
TGTGCCAGCAGCGCGAGGGAGCGGGAGGCCCCAACCTACAATGAGCAGTTCTTC | CASSAREREAPTYNEQFF | TRBV9 | TRBD2 | - | TRBJ2-1
TGTGCCAGCTCACCTACCGGACAGGGGAACACCGGGGAGCTGTTTTTT | CASSPTGQGNTGELFF | TRBV18 | TRBD1 | - | TRBJ2-2
TGCGCCAGCAGTGACCCTACGGCAGGGTTTTACAATGAGCAGTTCTTC | CASSDPTAGFYNEQFF | TRBV10-2 | - | - | TRBJ2-1
TGTGCCAGTAGTATAGATGCGGGGTGGAATCAGCCCCAGCATTTT | CASSIDAGWNQPQHF | TRBV19 | - | - | TRBJ1-5
TGTGCCAGCAGCAACCCTTTCCGGGACAGCTCCTACGAGCAGTACTTC | CASSNPFRDSSYEQYF | TRBV28 | TRBD1 | - | TRBJ2-7
TGTGCCAGCAGCTTAAATAGATACGAGCAGTACTTC | CASSLNRYEQYF | TRBV11-1 | - | - | TRBJ2-7
TGTGCCAGCAGCTCGGGTCCCCAGGATCCCTACGAGCAGTACTTC | CASSSGPQDPYEQYF | TRBV11-3 | - | - | TRBJ2-7
TGTGCTAGCAGCTCCAGGTCCCAGGGCTGGGCAAAACTGTTTTTT | CASSSRSQGWAKLFF | TRBV7-7 | - | - | TRBJ1-4
TGTGCCTGGGGAGGGACAGGGACTGGCTACACCTTC | CAWGGTGTGYTF | TRBV30 | TRBD1 | few | TRBJ1-2
TGTGCCAGCAGCTTCCGGGACAGGGCGGCGGAGACCCAGTACTTC | CASSFRDRAAETQYF | TRBV11-2 | TRBD1 | - | TRBJ2-5
TGTGCCAGTAGTACGGGGTCTCAAAAACTGTTTTTT | CASSTGSQKLFF | TRBV19 | - | - | TRBJ1-4
TGTGCCAGCAGTGAAGCCCCGCAGCCCCAGCATTTT | CASSEAPQPQHF | TRBV2 | - | - | TRBJ1-5
TGTGCCAGTCAACGGACGGGGGGTTCACAAGATACGCAGTATTTT | CASQRTGGSQDTQYF | TRBV19 | TRBD2 | - | TRBJ2-3
TGTGCTAGCAGCTTGGGAGGGGGCTTTCGCGAGCAGTACTTC | CASSLGGGFREQYF | TRBV7-7 | - | - | TRBJ2-7
TGTGCCAGCAGCTTTGGACGGGGGCGGAGGGTTAACTATGGCTACACCTTC | CASSFGRGRRVNYGYTF | TRBV5-8 | - | - | TRBJ1-2
TGTGCCATCAATGCACAGGGAGGAGAGGTATACGAGCAGTACTTC | CAINAQGGEVYEQYF | TRBV10-3 | - | - | TRBJ2-7
TGCAGCGTTGAAACTCCCTCCTACTATGGCTACACCTTC | CSVETPSYYGYTF | TRBV29-1 | - | - | TRBJ1-2
TGTGCCATCAGTGAGACAGGGACTAATGAAAAACTGTTTTTT | CAISETGTNEKLFF | TRBV10-3 | - | - | TRBJ1-4
TGCGCCAGCAGTCAAGGGACAGGGGGCTATCAGCCCCAGCATTTT | CASSQGTGGYQPQHF | TRBV23-1 | TRBD1 | - | TRBJ1-5
TGTGCCAGCAGTTCAGGGATGTTCTACAATGAGCAGTTCTTC | CASSSGMFYNEQFF | TRBV27 | - | once | TRBJ2-1